This T cell receptor (beta chain) was observed in a study of technical replicates of blood from a few donors. Sequenced by immunoSEQ multiplex PCR; TCRdb stores in-frame clones only, minus some. The sample has under 85,000 clones, almost 98% seen once. The source of this sequence is a human donor in good health. The sequenced material came from T cells isolated from PBMCs.

Here the CDR3 reads CATSRETSSETQYF. The CDR3 nucleotides read TGTGCCACCAGCAGAGAGACTAGTTCAGAGACCCAGTACTTC. This rearrangement joins TRBV15 to TRBJ2-5, with D possibly TRBD2 on 6 matching bases. Germline-derived CDR1 and CDR2 are LNHNV and YYDKDF (reference sequence). The CDR3 is 14 residues long. V was clipped by 0 bases and J by 4 bases, with 9 bases between them.